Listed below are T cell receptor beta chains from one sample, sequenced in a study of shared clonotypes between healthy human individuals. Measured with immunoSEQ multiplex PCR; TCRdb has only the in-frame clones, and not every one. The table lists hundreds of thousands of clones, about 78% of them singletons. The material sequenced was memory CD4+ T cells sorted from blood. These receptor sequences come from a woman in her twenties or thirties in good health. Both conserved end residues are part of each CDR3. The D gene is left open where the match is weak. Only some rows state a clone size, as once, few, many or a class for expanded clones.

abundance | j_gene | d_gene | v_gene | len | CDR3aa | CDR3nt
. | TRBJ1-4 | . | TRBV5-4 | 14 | CAMQGGSYGEKLFF | TGTGCCATGCAGGGAGGCAGCTACGGTGAAAAACTGTTTTTT
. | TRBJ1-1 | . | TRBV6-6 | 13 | CASKLGEGTEAFF | TGTGCCAGCAAACTAGGGGAAGGCACTGAAGCTTTCTTT
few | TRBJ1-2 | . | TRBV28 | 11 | CASQLSYGYTF | TGTGCCAGCCAATTGTCTTATGGCTACACCTTC
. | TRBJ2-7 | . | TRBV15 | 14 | CATSVTGQSYKQYF | TGTGCCACCTCAGTCACAGGGCAGTCCTACAAGCAGTACTTC
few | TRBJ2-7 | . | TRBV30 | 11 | CAWSVSGEQYF | TGTGCCTGGAGTGTATCCGGGGAGCAGTACTTC
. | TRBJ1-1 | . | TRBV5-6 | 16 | CASSLLRGTLNTEAFF | TGTGCCAGCAGCTTGTTGAGGGGGACTCTGAACACTGAAGCTTTCTTT
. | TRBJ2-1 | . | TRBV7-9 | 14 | CASSFGDSLDEQFF | TGTGCCAGCAGCTTTGGGGACTCCCTCGATGAGCAGTTCTTC
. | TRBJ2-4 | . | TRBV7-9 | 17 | CASSLAGQHGAKNIQYF | TGTGCCAGCAGCTTAGCGGGGCAGCACGGAGCCAAAAACATTCAGTACTTC
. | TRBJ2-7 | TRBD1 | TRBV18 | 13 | CASTQTGAYEQYF | TGTGCCAGCACGCAGACAGGGGCCTACGAGCAGTACTTC
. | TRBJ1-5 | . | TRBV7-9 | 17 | CASSLAPADTGNQPQHF | TGTGCCAGCAGCTTAGCGCCTGCGGACACTGGCAATCAGCCCCAGCATTTT
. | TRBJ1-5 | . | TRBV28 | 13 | CASSLNANQPQHF | TGTGCCAGCAGTTTAAATGCGAATCAGCCCCAGCATTTT
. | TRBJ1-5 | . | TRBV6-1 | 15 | CASSESSGRAQPQHF | TGTGCCAGCAGTGAATCTTCTGGCAGGGCTCAGCCCCAGCATTTT
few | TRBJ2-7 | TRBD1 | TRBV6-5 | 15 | CASSDSNRGSYEQYF | TGTGCCAGCAGTGACTCGAACAGGGGCTCCTACGAGCAGTACTTC
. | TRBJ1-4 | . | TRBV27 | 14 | CASSFRGGGEKLFF | TGTGCCAGCAGTTTCAGAGGGGGTGGTGAAAAACTGTTTTTT
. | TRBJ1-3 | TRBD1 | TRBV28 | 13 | CASGQANGNTIYF | TGTGCCAGCGGACAGGCGAACGGAAACACCATATATTTT
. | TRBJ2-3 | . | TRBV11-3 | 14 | CASSPQHDGNTQYF | TGTGCCAGCAGCCCGCAACATGACGGCAATACGCAGTATTTT
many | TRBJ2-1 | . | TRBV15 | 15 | CATSRVEGWYNEQFF | TGTGCCACCAGCAGAGTAGAGGGCTGGTACAATGAGCAGTTCTTC
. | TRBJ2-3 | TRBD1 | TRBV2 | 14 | CASSHGQDTDTQYF | TGTGCCAGCAGTCACGGACAGGACACAGATACGCAGTATTTT
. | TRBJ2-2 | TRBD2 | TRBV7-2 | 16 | CASSLRLAGDSGELFF | TGTGCCAGCAGCTTAAGGCTAGCGGGAGATTCCGGGGAGCTGTTTTTT
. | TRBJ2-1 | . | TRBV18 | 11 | CASSPKSQQFF | TGTGCCAGCTCACCTAAAAGCCAGCAGTTCTTC
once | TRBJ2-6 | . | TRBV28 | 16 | CASSSDTFSGANVLTF | TGTGCCAGCAGTTCCGACACTTTCTCTGGGGCCAACGTCCTGACTTTC
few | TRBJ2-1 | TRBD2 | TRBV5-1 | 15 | CASSLSLAGEGEQFF | TGCGCCAGCAGCTTGTCACTAGCGGGAGAGGGTGAGCAGTTCTTC
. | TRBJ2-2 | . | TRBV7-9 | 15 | CASSPYGGSTGELFF | TGTGCCAGCAGCCCCTATGGGGGTTCCACCGGGGAGCTGTTTTTT
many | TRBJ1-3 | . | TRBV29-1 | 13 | CSVVADSGNTIYF | TGCAGCGTTGTGGCAGACTCTGGAAACACCATATATTTT
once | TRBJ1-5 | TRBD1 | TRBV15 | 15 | CATSRRTGTDQPQHF | TGTGCCACCAGCAGGAGGACAGGGACAGACCAGCCCCAGCATTTT
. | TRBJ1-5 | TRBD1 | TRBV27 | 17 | CASSSRLQGYSNQPQHF | TGTGCCAGCAGTTCCCGATTACAGGGGTATAGCAATCAGCCCCAGCATTTT
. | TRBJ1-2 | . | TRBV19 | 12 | CASTHTQYGYTF | TGTGCCAGTACCCATACGCAGTATGGCTACACCTTC